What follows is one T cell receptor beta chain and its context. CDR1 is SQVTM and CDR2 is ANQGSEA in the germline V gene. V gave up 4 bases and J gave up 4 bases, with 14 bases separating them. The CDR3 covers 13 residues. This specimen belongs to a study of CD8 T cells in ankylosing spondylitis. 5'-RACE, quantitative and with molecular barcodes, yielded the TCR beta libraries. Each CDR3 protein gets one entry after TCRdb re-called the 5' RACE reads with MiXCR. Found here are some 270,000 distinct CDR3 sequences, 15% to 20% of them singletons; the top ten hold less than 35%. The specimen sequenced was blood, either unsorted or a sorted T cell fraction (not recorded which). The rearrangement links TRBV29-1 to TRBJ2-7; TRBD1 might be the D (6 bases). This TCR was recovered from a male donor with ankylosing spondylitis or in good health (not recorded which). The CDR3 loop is CSVALRDKYEQYF. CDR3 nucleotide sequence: TGCAGCGTTGCCCTCCGGGACAAATACGAGCAGTACTTC.